This T cell receptor beta chain comes out of a study of regulatory T cells in long-lasting Graves disease. Points from the study as a whole: Compared with new cases, persistent Graves' patients showed reduced TCR diversity. Accuracy was perhaps lowered by the small sample size. Persistent disease was associated with favored TRBV28 usage and with favored use of TRBJ1-2 and TRBJ2-5.

Sample time point: persistent/refractory GD, antithyroid drugs over 5 years with positive TRAb. From PBMCs, RNA was extracted and then used to make the TCR library. Patients met American Thyroid Association criteria for Graves' disease. HTBI primers from iRepertoire and Arm-PCR of CDR3 regions yielded the TCR beta libraries. MiXCR, run by TCRdb on the multiplex PCR reads, gives a single entry per CDR3 protein. Seen here are 300,000 or so distinct CDR3 sequences, roughly 21% observed once, and the top ten hold less than 30%. Per the germline V gene, CDR1 is SGHVS and CDR2 is FQNEAQ. This CDR3 contains 13 residues. V lost 5 bases, J lost 2 bases, and 8 bases lay in between. In regard to this clonotype: Its antigen remains unknown.

This sequence joins TRBV7-8 and TRBJ2-3, with D possibly matching TRBD2 (6 bases). The source was peripheral blood mononuclear cells (PBMCs), collected when the disease was refractory, from a patient treated with antithyroid drugs. This receptor was obtained from a female donor with Graves disease. CDR3 sequence (DNA): TGTGCCAGCAGCACGGGACTCACAGATACGCAGTATTTT. Translated: CASSTGLTDTQYF.